This T cell receptor (beta chain) is from a study of identical twins. Points from the study as a whole: The abundant beta clonotypes from cord blood had fewer insertions, and memory repertoires had none of this. It was cross-sectional statistical analysis, not following the same donors, that the conclusions relied on.

V was clipped by 5 bases and J by 4 bases; unmatched bases: 3. This CDR3 contains 13 residues. This clonotype was detected many times. The antigen remains undetermined. Template switching added a universal primer site; cDNA carried unique molecular identifiers. TCRdb fed the 5' RACE reads into MiXCR, producing one record per CDR3 protein. The sample shows 280,000 or so distinct CDR3 sequences, under 9.5% of them seen only once. These data were likewise used in another study, on yellow fever vaccine responses in identical twins. That paper notes: Each twin's T cell response to the vaccine was reported to look partly convergent and partly personalized.

The J gene is TRBJ1-1, the V gene TRBV12-3 or TRBV12-4; TRBD1 matches 8 bases. Material: memory (CD45RO+) T cells sorted from blood. This TCR was sampled from a woman aged 18 to 35 in good health. The CDR3 reads CASSPDRVTEAFF. CDR3 DNA: TGTGCCAGCAGTCCGGACAGGGTCACTGAAGCTTTCTTT.